The 7 T cell receptor beta chains given below trace back to one sample, sequenced in a study of response to subunit inactivated influenza vaccine (dated by TCRdb to the late 2010s). The protocol used for the library was RT-PCR. These reads were obtained on an Illumina HiSeq 2500. The public reads were run again by TCRdb, first through fastp at Q25 and then through MiXCR, and only productive beta chains were kept. Rows merge per CDR3 protein into single entries with the most common DNA and genes. For this sample there are more than 450,000 distinct CDR3 sequences; about an eighth appear just once. The ten largest clones add up to roughly 10% of the sample. The material was PBMCs from blood, obtained on the day of vaccination. The receptors shown here come from a man in his fifties who received an inactivated influenza vaccine. Donor details come from another sample of the same person, matched by shared clones.

V usage is TRBV20-1 and J usage is TRBJ2-1; the match to TRBD2 covers 8 bases. Germline lookup yields CDR1 DFQATT and CDR2 SNEGSKA (reference sequence). The CDR3 is made up of 16 amino acids. The V segment lost 6 bases and the J segment 8 bases; nucleotides outside the gene matches: 18. The CDR3 bases are TGCAGTGCCGCCTCAGCCCGGGAGGGCTTCGGGGATGAGCAGTTCTTC. Its protein is CSAASAREGFGDEQFF.

The table lists this clonotype with a few counts. The V gene is TRBV14, the J gene TRBJ2-1; TRBD2 matches 8 bases. The CDR3 totals 17 residues. V was pared by 1 base and J by 8 bases, with 13 bases of the junction left unmatched. The germline V gene encodes CDR1 SGHDN and CDR2 FVKESK. The CDR3 sequence is CASSQVRGRSGSYEQFF. The CDR3 nucleotides read TGTGCCAGCAGCCAAGTCAGGGGACGGAGCGGGAGTTATGAGCAGTTCTTC.

This clonotype was seen repeatedly, ten times or more. The J gene is TRBJ2-1, the V gene TRBV20-1, with TRBD2 identical over 9 bases. Germline CDR1 is DFQATT and CDR2 is SNEGSKA (reference sequence). The CDR3 length is 18 residues. The J segment lost 0 bases and the V segment lost 0 bases, leaving 9 bases of the junction unmatched. The CDR3 DNA is TGCAGTGCTAGAGATCCGAGGGGTAGCGGGGGCTCCTACAATGAGCAGTTCTTC. It yields the protein CSARDPRGSGGSYNEQFF.

This clonotype was counted between two and nine times. The chain couples TRBV18 to TRBJ2-5; D remains ambiguous. The CDR3 is 15 residues long. V lost 1 base and J lost 2, with 11 bases in between. Germline CDR1 reads KGHSH; CDR2 reads LQKENI. The DNA of the CDR3 is TGTGCCAGCTCACCACAATTAGGTGGACAAGAGACCCAGTACTTC. Encoded protein: CASSPQLGGQETQYF.

This clonotype was counted only a few times. V usage is TRBV28 and J usage is TRBJ2-2, with 8 bases aligning to TRBD2. The CDR3 has 14 amino acids. In germline, CDR1 is MDHEN, CDR2 SYDVKM. J gave up 5 bases and V 4 bases, and 3 bases lay outside the gene matches. This CDR3 reads CASSSRGATGELFF. CDR3 in DNA: TGTGCCAGCAGTTCGCGGGGGGCGACCGGGGAGCTGTTTTTT.

CDR3 sequence (DNA): TGTGCCAGCAGTACCGAACAGGGCCCGGGTGTTAAACTGTTTTTT. This encodes CASSTEQGPGVKLFF. The chain carries TRBV6-5 and TRBJ1-4, with D maybe TRBD1 (6 bases). The V end lost 5 bases, the J end lost 11 bases, and 21 bases lay between the germline ends. This CDR3 has 15 amino acids. From germline, CDR1 is MNHEY and CDR2 SVGAGI.

This clonotype was observed many times. V usage is TRBV7-9 and J usage is TRBJ2-3; D is unresolved. The germline V gene encodes CDR1 SEHNR and CDR2 FQNEAQ (reference sequence). The CDR3 spans 14 residues. Between the trimmed V and J ends, which lost 3 bases and 2 bases, there was a span of 9 bases. The CDR3 loop reads CASSFATNTDTQYF. CDR3 nucleotide sequence: TGTGCCAGCAGCTTTGCTACCAACACAGATACGCAGTATTTT.